Listed below are T cell receptor beta chains from one sample, sequenced in a study of blood T cell repertoires in COVID-19. Method: immunoSEQ multiplex PCR; TCRdb's copy keeps in-frame clones and lacks some. The data hold about 270,000 clones, with about nine tenths observed a single time. The sample was PBMCs or T cells enriched from blood (not recorded which). The origin of the receptors is a woman aged 40 to 50 with acute COVID-19. Each CDR3 is given with its conserved first and last residue. D genes are given only for firm matches. The size of a clone is reported for some rows only, either as once, few or many, or as a class for expanded clones.

V,J,size,D,CDR3,DNA
TRBV28,TRBJ1-3,.,.,CASSNNRNTIYF,TGTGCCAGCAGCAACAACCGAAACACCATATATTTT
TRBV27,TRBJ1-6,once,.,CASSLTGGHYNSPLHF,TGTGCCAGCAGTTTAACGGGAGGGCACTATAATTCACCCCTCCACTTT
TRBV15,TRBJ1-1,.,TRBD1,CATSKGGGSVEAFF,TGTGCCACCAGCAAAGGGGGCGGTTCGGTTGAAGCTTTCTTT
TRBV28,TRBJ2-3,.,TRBD1,CASRGRTGPPTDTQYF,TGTGCCAGCAGGGGTCGGACAGGCCCTCCCACAGATACGCAGTATTTT
TRBV12-3/TRBV12-4,TRBJ2-7,.,.,CASSLGSPEQYF,TGTGCCAGCAGTTTGGGTAGCCCCGAGCAGTACTTC
TRBV10-3,TRBJ1-1,.,TRBD1,CAISDTYRDRGNTEAFF,TGTGCCATCAGTGATACCTACCGGGACAGGGGTAACACTGAAGCTTTCTTT
TRBV3-1/TRBV3-2,TRBJ1-2,once,TRBD1,CASSHRQGANYGYTF,TGTGCCAGCAGCCATAGACAGGGTGCTAACTATGGCTACACCTTC
TRBV5-1,TRBJ1-4,.,TRBD1,CASSTYGTGGAGEKLFF,TGCGCCAGCAGCACGTACGGGACAGGGGGCGCCGGTGAAAAACTGTTTTTT
TRBV30,TRBJ2-3,.,.,CAWVPGGAATQYF,TGTGCCTGGGTTCCCGGCGGAGCCGCCACGCAGTATTTT
TRBV6-5,TRBJ2-7,.,.,CASSYSRATSRLEQYF,TGTGCCAGCAGTTACAGCCGAGCGACTTCAAGGCTCGAGCAGTACTTC
TRBV19,TRBJ2-3,.,TRBD2,CAGGKSTDTQYF,TGTGCGGGGGGGAAATCGACAGATACGCAGTATTTT
TRBV2,TRBJ1-2,.,.,CASSEYRKANYGYTF,TGTGCCAGCAGTGAATACAGAAAGGCTAACTATGGCTACACCTTC
TRBV5-4,TRBJ2-1,.,.,CASSSSRDNYNEQFF,TGTGCCAGCAGCTCAAGCAGGGACAACTACAATGAGCAGTTCTTC
TRBV7-9,TRBJ1-1,.,TRBD1,CASRSPTGVNTEAFF,TGTGCCAGCAGGTCGCCGACAGGGGTGAACACTGAAGCTTTCTTT
TRBV30,TRBJ1-1,.,TRBD1,CAWSGDSTNTEAFF,TGTGCCTGGAGTGGGGACAGCACGAACACTGAAGCTTTCTTT
TRBV7-9,TRBJ1-2,.,TRBD1,CASSLVDRSIYGYTF,TGTGCCAGCAGCTTAGTGGACAGGTCTATCTATGGCTACACCTTC
TRBV5-1,TRBJ1-4,.,.,CASSLGPTVATNEKLFF,TGCGCCAGCAGCTTGGGACCGACAGTTGCAACTAATGAAAAACTGTTTTTT
TRBV7-9,TRBJ1-1,once,.,CASSLLGENTEAFF,TGTGCCAGCAGCTTACTAGGAGAGAACACTGAAGCTTTCTTT
TRBV6-5,TRBJ2-7,once,.,CASSFSDREATYEQYF,TGTGCCAGCAGTTTCTCTGACAGGGAGGCTACCTACGAGCAGTACTTC
TRBV5-4,TRBJ1-6,.,.,CASSIGLANSPLHF,TGTGCCAGCAGCATCGGGTTAGCTAATTCACCCCTCCACTTT
TRBV9,TRBJ2-2,.,.,CASSIRNTGELFF,TGTGCCAGCAGCATCAGAAACACCGGGGAGCTGTTTTTT
TRBV27,TRBJ1-1,.,.,CATRMGTWAFF,TGTGCCACCCGAATGGGGACTTGGGCTTTCTTT
TRBV11-2,TRBJ1-3,.,.,CASSSGGNTIYF,TGTGCCAGCAGCTCCGGGGGAAACACCATATATTTT
TRBV11-2,TRBJ2-3,.,.,CASSRAGTITDTQYF,TGTGCCAGCAGCCGAGCCGGGACAATCACAGATACGCAGTATTTT
TRBV27,TRBJ2-7,.,TRBD1,CASSTRTGIMFEQYF,TGTGCCAGCAGTACCCGGACAGGGATCATGTTCGAGCAGTACTTC
TRBV5-5,TRBJ1-2,few,.,CASSLEVLLGYTF,TGTGCCAGCAGCTTGGAAGTTCTTCTAGGCTACACCTTC
TRBV9,TRBJ1-4,.,.,CASSPGGFNEKLFF,TGTGCCAGCAGCCCGGGGGGTTTTAATGAAAAACTGTTTTTT
TRBV5-6,TRBJ2-7,.,TRBD2,CASSFGLAASYEQYF,TGTGCCAGCAGCTTCGGACTAGCAGCCAGTTACGAGCAGTACTTC
TRBV6-5,TRBJ1-2,once,.,CASSYADGTKGYGYTF,TGTGCCAGCAGTTACGCCGACGGGACTAAGGGGTATGGCTACACCTTC
TRBV7-2,TRBJ1-1,.,TRBD1,CASSTGQGAETEAFF,TGTGCCAGCAGCACGGGACAGGGGGCGGAAACTGAAGCTTTCTTT
TRBV6-6,TRBJ2-7,.,.,CASSWSGGWYEQYF,TGTGCCAGCAGCTGGTCCGGGGGTTGGTACGAGCAGTACTTC
TRBV7-8,TRBJ2-7,once,.,CASSLIGIETGDEQYF,TGTGCCAGCAGCCTAATCGGCATAGAAACAGGCGACGAGCAGTACTTC
TRBV30,TRBJ1-5,once,.,CAWNSQVNQPQHF,TGTGCCTGGAATAGTCAGGTCAATCAGCCCCAGCATTTT
TRBV11-2,TRBJ1-6,.,TRBD1,CASSPRTGLADSPLHF,TGTGCCAGCAGCCCCCGGACAGGGTTGGCGGATTCACCCCTCCACTTT
TRBV6-2/TRBV6-3,TRBJ2-1,.,TRBD2,CASSSLKPGLAHEQFF,TGTGCCAGCAGTTCCCTTAAACCGGGACTAGCACACGAGCAGTTCTTC
TRBV29-1,TRBJ1-1,.,TRBD1,CSARNTGGAGTEAFF,TGCAGCGCCCGCAACACAGGGGGCGCGGGCACTGAAGCTTTCTTT
TRBV3-1/TRBV3-2,TRBJ1-5,few,.,CASSSNENQPQHF,TGTGCCAGCAGCTCGAACGAGAATCAGCCCCAGCATTTT
TRBV5-1,TRBJ1-2,.,.,CASSLEAYYGYTF,TGCGCCAGCAGCTTGGAAGCCTACTATGGCTACACCTTC
TRBV19,TRBJ1-1,.,.,CASSAIQGTNTEAFF,TGTGCCAGTAGTGCAATACAGGGTACGAACACTGAAGCTTTCTTT
TRBV7-2,TRBJ1-1,.,.,CASSLYSMNTEAFF,TGTGCCAGCAGCTTGTACAGCATGAACACTGAAGCTTTCTTT
TRBV5-5,TRBJ2-2,.,TRBD1,CASSIGQGVNTGELFF,TGTGCCAGCAGCATTGGACAGGGGGTTAACACCGGGGAGCTGTTTTTT
TRBV2,TRBJ2-2,.,TRBD2,CASSRGLAGAGKAGELFF,TGTGCCAGCAGTCGCGGACTAGCGGGGGCCGGGAAGGCCGGGGAGCTGTTTTTT
TRBV2,TRBJ2-2,.,.,CATCGTRNTGELFF,TGTGCCACCTGTGGGACACGTAATACCGGGGAGCTGTTTTTT
TRBV24-1,TRBJ1-5,.,TRBD1,CATSLGQGARGQPQHF,TGTGCCACCAGTCTGGGACAGGGGGCGCGAGGACAGCCCCAGCATTTT
TRBV5-6,TRBJ2-2,.,TRBD1,CASSSDRGRTGELFF,TGTGCCAGCAGCTCAGACAGGGGTCGAACCGGGGAGCTGTTTTTT
TRBV6-5,TRBJ1-1,.,TRBD1,CASTRTGGTAFF,TGTGCCAGCACGCGGACAGGGGGTACGGCTTTCTTT
TRBV4-1,TRBJ2-1,.,TRBD2,CASSQRTSGGAANEQFF,TGCGCCAGCAGCCAGAGGACTAGCGGGGGGGCGGCTAATGAGCAGTTCTTC
TRBV24-1,TRBJ2-1,.,TRBD1,CATSDWQGVGNEQFF,TGTGCCACCAGTGATTGGCAGGGGGTTGGCAATGAGCAGTTCTTC
TRBV29-1,TRBJ1-2,once,TRBD1,CSVLTGEEYGYTF,TGCAGCGTTCTTACAGGGGAGGAGTATGGCTACACCTTC
TRBV5-7,TRBJ1-4,.,TRBD1,CASSSPGQLNEKLFF,TGTGCCAGCAGCTCGCCGGGACAGCTTAATGAAAAACTGTTTTTT
TRBV19,TRBJ1-5,.,TRBD1,CASSINRGPGQPQHF,TGTGCCAGTAGTATCAACAGGGGGCCGGGTCAGCCCCAGCATTTT
TRBV2,TRBJ2-3,.,TRBD2,CASSRTSGAPDTQYF,TGTGCCAGCAGTCGGACTAGCGGGGCCCCAGATACGCAGTATTTT